The next 32 T cell receptor beta chains were all read from a single sample in a study of cytomegalovirus exposure and HLA in healthy donors. PCR was performed using 60 Vbeta and 13 Jbeta primers. Assay used: immunoSEQ multiplex PCR; TCRdb lists only in-frame clones, some missing. The table shows about 220,000 clones, with over 80% occurring only once. Sequences were obtained from PBMCs. The receptors stem from a woman aged 40 to 55 in good health and CMV-seropositive.

The chain joins TRBV28 to TRBJ1-1, with 9 bases that match TRBD1. The CDR3 is 13 amino acids. CDR1 is MDHEN and CDR2 is SYDVKM in the germline V gene. Losses at the gene ends were 1 base for V and 10 bases for J; bases not matched to a gene: 4. The CDR3 nucleotides read TGTGCCAGCAGTTTATACAGGGGGCGAGGAGCTTTCTTT. As protein: CASSLYRGRGAFF. The entire variable domain, with the rest obtained from reference TRBV28 and TRBJ1-1, is as follows: DVKVTQSSRYLVKRTGEKVFLECVQDMDHENMFWYRQDPGLGLRLIYFSYDVKMKEKGDIPEGYSVSREKKERFSLILESASTNQTSMYLCASSLYRGRGAFFGQGTRLTVV.

The V gene is TRBV29-1, the J gene TRBJ1-2; D perhaps matches TRBD1 (5 bases). V gave up 6 bases and J gave up 3 bases, with 20 bases separating them. CDR3 length: 15 residues. CDR1 is SQVTM, CDR2 ANQGSEA, per germline. CDR3 sequence (DNA): TGCAGCGTGCCCAACCTGGAGGGGTTCCACTATGGCTACACCTTC. It is translated as CSVPNLEGFHYGYTF.

The CDR3 coding sequence is TGTGCCAGCAGCCCGTCGGGACAGGGTTACACTGAAGCTTTCTTT. Protein: CASSPSGQGYTEAFF. The gene calls are TRBV7-2 and TRBJ1-1; TRBD1 aligns across 9 bases. Germline lookup yields CDR1 SGHTA and CDR2 FQGNSA. This CDR3 contains 15 residues. The trim removed 5 bases at V and 3 bases at J, leaving 7 bases unmatched.

This chain joins TRBV18 and TRBJ2-1; unclear D gene. CDR3 length: 15 amino acids. The germline V gene encodes CDR1 KGHSH and CDR2 LQKENI. Trimming left V 5 bases short and J 0 bases short, with 11 bases between. The CDR3 loop reads CASSTRNPSYNEQFF. CDR3 bases: TGTGCCAGCTCAACCAGGAACCCCTCCTACAATGAGCAGTTCTTC.

This chain joins TRBV6-6 and TRBJ1-2, with a possible D match to TRBD1 (6 bases). CDR3 length: 13 amino acids. Germline CDR1 reads MNHNY; CDR2 reads SVGAGI (reference sequence). V lost 6 bases, J lost 8 bases, and 16 bases lay in between. CDR3 DNA: TGTGCCAGCAGCCTACAGGGACTAGAGGGCTACACCTTC. The encoded protein is CASSLQGLEGYTF.

V and J are TRBV7-2 and TRBJ1-5; D uncertain. CDR1 is SGHTA and CDR2 is FQGNSA in the germline V gene. CDR3 size: 13 residues. The V gene lost 3 bases and the J gene lost 6 bases, with 9 bases spanning the gap. The CDR3 DNA sequence: TGTGCCAGCAGCTTGTGGGGAGGTCAGCCCCAGCATTTT. Protein sequence: CASSLWGGQPQHF.

This clone has a single count. The chain links TRBV21-1 to TRBJ1-5; no check of the table's D call, TRBD1, against the DNA was made. TRBV21-1 is noted as a pseudogene. The CDR3 contains 17 residues. CDR3 nucleotides: TGTGCCAGCAGCAAAGCAAGTTTTGGCAGGGCCCGACAGCCCCAGCATTTT. Encoded protein: CASSKASFGRARQPQHF.

This rearrangement joins TRBV19 to TRBJ2-6; D might be TRBD1 (6 bases). V lost 3 bases and J 0 bases, leaving 12 bases between the germline ends. CDR1 is LNHDA, CDR2 SQIVND, per germline (reference sequence). There are 17 residues in the CDR3. The CDR3 here is CASSMGAGGSGANVLTF. The DNA for the CDR3 is TGTGCCAGTAGTATGGGGGCTGGGGGCTCTGGGGCCAACGTCCTGACTTTC.

The chain joins TRBV7-9 to TRBJ1-3, with 8 bases that match TRBD1. Germline lookup yields CDR1 SEHNR and CDR2 FQNEAQ (reference sequence). The CDR3 runs 17 residues. With 3 bases clipped from V and 0 bases from J, the junction kept 7 bases outside the gene matches. The CDR3 nucleotides are TGTGCCAGCAGCTTGTCGACAGGGGAACTCTCTGGAAACACCATATATTTT. Protein: CASSLSTGELSGNTIYF.

As regards this clone: Other DNA sequences in the same sample also yield this CDR3. The CDR3 region is CASSPGTGGSYEQYF. The CDR3 DNA reads TGTGCCAGCAGCCCGGGGACAGGGGGCTCCTACGAGCAGTACTTC. This sequence joins TRBV7-2 and TRBJ2-7; 11 nucleotides align to TRBD1. This CDR3 spans 15 amino acids. Unmatched junction bases numbered 3, after V lost 5 bases and J lost 0 bases. The germline CDR1 and CDR2 sequences are SGHTA and FQGNSA.

J is TRBJ2-1 and V is TRBV30; a weak D match, TRBD2 (6 bases). The V end lost 0 bases, the J end lost 8 bases, and 14 bases lay between the germline ends. Looked up from germline, CDR1 is GTSNPN and CDR2 is SVGIG (reference sequence). The length of the CDR3 is 14 residues. DNA for the CDR3: TGTGCCTGGAGTGTAGTAGGGAGGAGGGATGAGCAGTTCTTC. Amino acids: CAWSVVGRRDEQFF.

J is TRBJ1-1 and V is TRBV19; TRBD1 matches 7 bases. The V gene's germline CDR1 is LNHDA and CDR2 SQIVND (reference sequence). J gave up 1 base and V 4 bases, and 6 bases lay outside the gene matches. The length of the CDR3 is 15 residues. The CDR3 bases are TGTGCCAGTAGTAAAGGACAGGTCCCGAACACTGAAGCTTTCTTT. Its protein is CASSKGQVPNTEAFF.

The genes are TRBV19 and TRBJ2-7; no definite D call. The CDR3 loop spans 15 amino acids. Trimming removed 0 bases at V and 2 bases at J, with 11 bases between. Germline V CDR1 and CDR2: LNHDA, SQIVND (reference sequence). The CDR3 reads CASSIDPRPTYEQYF. In nucleotides, the CDR3 is TGTGCCAGTAGTATAGATCCTAGACCCACCTACGAGCAGTACTTC.

This clone was found once. The gene calls are TRBV18 and TRBJ2-7; tentative D call: TRBD1 (5 bases). The germline V gene encodes CDR1 KGHSH and CDR2 LQKENI. The V end lost 6 bases, the J end lost 5 bases, and 20 bases lay between the germline ends. The CDR3 is 15 residues long. CDR3 amino acids: CASSEAGLGPNEQYF. The CDR3 nucleotides are TGTGCCAGCTCGGAAGCAGGGCTAGGTCCAAACGAGCAGTACTTC.

The V call is TRBV30, the J call TRBJ2-1; D is perhaps TRBD1 (6 bases). CDR3 length equals 14 residues. Germline values: CDR1 GTSNPN, CDR2 SVGIG (reference sequence). V was shortened by 1 base and J by 1 base, with 8 bases between the two germline ends. The CDR3 spells CAWSGDRSYNEQFF. Here the CDR3 DNA reads TGTGCCTGGAGTGGAGACAGGTCCTACAATGAGCAGTTCTTC.

This sequence joins TRBV7-2 and TRBJ2-3; TRBD2 matches at 10 bases. CDR3 length: 18 residues. V was clipped by 4 bases and J by 0 bases; unmatched bases: 10. Germline V CDR1 and CDR2: SGHTA, FQGNSA. This CDR3 is CASSSQLGLAASTDTQYF. CDR3 nucleotides: TGTGCCAGCAGCTCCCAACTAGGACTAGCGGCTAGCACAGATACGCAGTATTTT.

The table lists this clone with a few counts. The chain recombines TRBV25-1 with TRBJ2-7; D is possibly TRBD1 (6 bases). V lost 6 bases and J 5 bases, leaving 14 bases between the germline ends. CDR3 length equals 13 residues. CDR1 MGHDK and CDR2 SYGVNS come from the germline V gene. The CDR3 nucleotides read TGTGCCAGCAGCAAAACAGGGTCCCACGAGCAGTACTTC. Its translation: CASSKTGSHEQYF.

This chain connects TRBV7-3 to TRBJ1-1; D is perhaps TRBD1 (5 bases). The CDR3 loop spans 16 amino acids. V was cut by 5 bases and J by 7 bases, with 23 bases left in between. In germline, CDR1 is SGHTA, CDR2 FQGTGA. The CDR3 is CASSQIARAVGHEAFF. CDR3 nucleotides: TGTGCCAGCAGCCAGATTGCTCGTGCTGTAGGACATGAAGCTTTCTTT.

V and J are TRBV5-1 and TRBJ1-5, with a tentative D call TRBD1 (5 bases). The CDR3 covers 15 residues. Germline values: CDR1 SGHRS, CDR2 YFSETQ. Trimming stripped 0 bases from V and 6 bases from J, with 13 bases between. Here the CDR3 DNA reads TGCGCCAGCAGCTTGGAAGGGGTTTCTAGTCAGCCCCAGCATTTT. Translating it yields CASSLEGVSSQPQHF.

The chain joins TRBV12-5 to TRBJ1-2, with 7 bases aligning to TRBD1. CDR3 size: 15 residues. Unmatched junction bases numbered 4, after V lost 3 bases and J lost 0 bases. The germline CDR1 and CDR2 sequences are LGHNT and FRNRAP. CDR3 region: CASGFDRVANYGYTF. The CDR3 coding sequence is TGTGCTAGTGGTTTCGACAGGGTCGCTAACTATGGCTACACCTTC.

This chain connects TRBV4-3 to TRBJ2-5, with D unclear. Germline loops: CDR1 LGHNA, CDR2 YSLEER. The V end lost 4 bases, the J end lost 3 bases, and 18 bases lay between the germline ends. The CDR3 covers 16 residues. The CDR3 nucleotides read TGCGCCAGCAGCCGAAGCCGGGTCAACACTAAAGAGACCCAGTACTTC. Translation gives CASSRSRVNTKETQYF.

V gene TRBV21-1 combines with J gene TRBJ1-2. TRBV21-1 is reported as a pseudogene. The CDR3 sequence is 16 residues long. The CDR3 loop reads CASSQTANLRVRGYTF. The CDR3 nucleotides are TGTGCCAGCAGCCAGACGGCTAACCTCCGGGTACGCGGCTACACCTTC.

The rearrangement joins TRBV12-5 to TRBJ1-2; D remains unclear. The germline gives CDR1 LGHNT, CDR2 FRNRAP. V shed 5 bases and J shed 7 bases, with 11 bases lying between them. There are 12 residues in the CDR3. CDR3 bases: TGTGCTAGTGGTGGAGACGACTCTGGCTACACCTTC. This translates into CASGGDDSGYTF.

The chain's CDR3 is CASSQGEFRGNLGYTF. CDR3 DNA sequence: TGCGCCAGCAGCCAAGGTGAATTCAGGGGAAATCTTGGCTACACCTTC. The genes are TRBV4-1 and TRBJ1-2; D is possibly TRBD1 (6 bases). V lost 1 base to trimming and J lost 7 bases, with 19 bases between them. CDR3 length equals 16 residues. CDR1 MGHRA and CDR2 YSYEKL come from the germline V gene.

The V and J genes are TRBV6-1 and TRBJ2-7; 10 bases fit TRBD2. Trimming removed 6 bases from V and 0 bases from J; junction bases left unmatched: 2. Germline values: CDR1 MNHNS, CDR2 SASEGT. The length of the CDR3 is 14 residues. The CDR3, as DNA: TGTGCCAGCAGGTCTAGCGGGAGCTCCTACGAGCAGTACTTC. Its translation: CASRSSGSSYEQYF.

This chain connects TRBV9 to TRBJ2-3; D perhaps matches TRBD2 (7 bases). This CDR3 has 16 amino acids. Trimming removed 0 bases from V and 1 base from J, with 12 bases in between. Germline CDR1 is SGDLS and CDR2 is YYNGEE. CDR3 coding DNA: TGTGCCAGCAGCGTAGCGGGGGGCTACGGCACAGATACGCAGTATTTT. Residues: CASSVAGGYGTDTQYF.

This chain connects TRBV27 to TRBJ1-6; no clear D gene. The CDR3 length is 11 residues. V lost 4 bases and J 7 bases, leaving 2 bases between the germline ends. CDR1 and CDR2 from the germline V gene are MNHEY and SMNVEV (reference sequence). The CDR3 is CASSSNSPLHF. The DNA of the CDR3 is TGTGCCAGCAGTTCAAATTCACCCCTCCACTTT.

This chain uses TRBV5-1 with TRBJ1-5; tentatively, D is TRBD1 (5 bases). The CDR3 is made up of 14 amino acids. CDR1 SGHRS and CDR2 YFSETQ come from the germline V gene. V was shortened by 0 bases and J by 8 bases, with 12 bases between the two germline ends. The CDR3 nucleotides are TGCGCCAGCAGCTTGGCCGGCAGGGAGGAGCCCCAGCATTTT. Translation gives CASSLAGREEPQHF. Filled out from reference TRBV5-1 and TRBJ1-5, the complete variable domain reads KAGVTQTPRYLIKTRGQQVTLSCSPISGHRSVSWYQQTPGQGLQFLFEYFSETQRNKGNFPGRFSGRQFSNSRSEMNVSTLELGDSALYLCASSLAGREEPQHFGDGTRLSIL.

Written as DNA, the CDR3 is TGTGCCAGCAGCTTGGGGACTAGCGGCCCCTACGAGCAGTACTTC. Encoded protein: CASSLGTSGPYEQYF. The chain couples TRBV11-2 to TRBJ2-7; TRBD2 matches at 11 bases. Germline CDR1 reads SGHAT; CDR2 reads FQNNGV. The CDR3 sequence is 15 residues long. Trimming at V came to 3 bases and at J to 2 bases, leaving 3 bases not matched to a gene.

The chain couples TRBV5-1 to TRBJ2-1; 9 bases align to TRBD2. Germline V gives CDR1 SGHRS, CDR2 YFSETQ. There are 16 residues in the CDR3. V was clipped by 0 bases and J by 5 bases; unmatched bases: 6. The CDR3, as DNA: TGCGCCAGCAGCTTGGGGGCGGGGGGGCGGAACAATGAGCAGTTCTTC. It codes for CASSLGAGGRNNEQFF.

This chain connects TRBV7-8 to TRBJ2-3; D unresolved. This CDR3 contains 14 residues. CDR1 and CDR2 (germline): SGHVS, FQNEAQ. The ends were cut back, 1 base at V and 1 base at J, with 6 bases in the middle. DNA of the CDR3: TGTGCCAGCAGCTTAGTAGCTCGCACAGATACGCAGTATTTT. Translated, it gives CASSLVARTDTQYF. Using reference TRBV7-8 and TRBJ2-3 for the parts outside the CDR3, the full variable domain is GAGVSQSPRYKVAKRGQDVALRCDPISGHVSLFWYQQALGQGPEFLTYFQNEAQLDKSGLPSDRFFAERPEGSVSTLKIQRTQQEDSAVYLCASSLVARTDTQYFGPGTRLTVL.

The chain combines TRBV27 with TRBJ1-1; 10 bases align to TRBD1. CDR1 and CDR2 (germline): MNHEY, SMNVEV (reference sequence). This CDR3 region has 14 residues. V shed 6 bases and J 3 bases; nucleotides not matched to a gene: 4. The CDR3, as DNA: TGTGCCAGCAGATCCGGGACAGGGGACACTGAAGCTTTCTTT. This gives the protein CASRSGTGDTEAFF.